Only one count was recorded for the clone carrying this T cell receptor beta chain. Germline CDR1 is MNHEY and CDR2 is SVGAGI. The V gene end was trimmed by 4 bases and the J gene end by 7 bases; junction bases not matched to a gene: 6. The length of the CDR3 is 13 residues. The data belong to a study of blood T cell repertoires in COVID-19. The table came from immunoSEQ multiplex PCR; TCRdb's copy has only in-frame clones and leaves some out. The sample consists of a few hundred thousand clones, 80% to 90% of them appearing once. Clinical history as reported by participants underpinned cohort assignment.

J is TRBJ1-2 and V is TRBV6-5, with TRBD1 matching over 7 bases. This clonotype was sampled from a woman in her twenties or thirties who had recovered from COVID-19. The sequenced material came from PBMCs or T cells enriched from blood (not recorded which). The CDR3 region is CASSSGQVGGYTF. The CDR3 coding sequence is TGTGCCAGCAGTTCTGGACAGGTTGGTGGCTACACCTTC.